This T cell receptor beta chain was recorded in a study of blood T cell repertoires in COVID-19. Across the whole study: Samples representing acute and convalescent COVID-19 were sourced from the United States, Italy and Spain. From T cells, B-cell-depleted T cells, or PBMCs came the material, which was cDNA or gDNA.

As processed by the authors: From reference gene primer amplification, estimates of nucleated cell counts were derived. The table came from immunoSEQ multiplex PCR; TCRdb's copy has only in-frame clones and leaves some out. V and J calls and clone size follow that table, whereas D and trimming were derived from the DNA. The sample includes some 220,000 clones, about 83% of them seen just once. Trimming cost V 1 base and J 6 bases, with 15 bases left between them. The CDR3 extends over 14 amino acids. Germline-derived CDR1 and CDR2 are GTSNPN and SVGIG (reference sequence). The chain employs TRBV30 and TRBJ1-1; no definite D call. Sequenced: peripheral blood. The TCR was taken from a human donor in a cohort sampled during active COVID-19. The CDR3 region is CAWSEGGLGAEAFF. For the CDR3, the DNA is TGTGCCTGGAGTGAGGGCGGGCTCGGGGCTGAAGCTTTCTTT.